Listed below are T cell receptor beta chains from one sample, sequenced in a study of cytomegalovirus exposure and HLA in healthy donors. Profiled with immunoSEQ multiplex PCR; TCRdb holds only in-frame clones, not every one. Of over 110,000 clones in the sample, 70% to 90% are singletons; the top ten hold 8.7%. Sequences were obtained from PBMCs. These receptors were collected from a young man in good health and CMV-seropositive. CDR3s include the opening cysteine and the closing phenylalanine or tryptophan. Each record gives: V gene, J gene, clone size, D gene, CDR3 DNA, CDR3 protein. The D gene is left open where the match is weak. The size field is filled for only some rows; it gives once, few, many or a size class.

V: TRBV10-1
J: TRBJ2-3
size: NA
D: TRBD2
DNA: TGCGCCAGCAGTGAGTCTGGGCGGGAGGCCGGGGCAGATACGCAGTATTTT
CDR3: CASSESGREAGADTQYF

V: TRBV2
J: TRBJ1-1
size: NA
D: TRBD1
DNA: TGTGCCAGCAGTACGACAGGGACGAACACTGAAGCTTTCTTT
CDR3: CASSTTGTNTEAFF

V: TRBV19
J: TRBJ2-2
size: NA
D: NA
DNA: TGTGCCAGTAGTCCGACAGGCCGGGGCACCGGGGAGCTGTTTTTT
CDR3: CASSPTGRGTGELFF

V: TRBV27
J: TRBJ1-5
size: NA
D: TRBD1
DNA: TGTGCCAGCAGTCCACAGGGGGCTGGTCAGCCCCAGCATTTT
CDR3: CASSPQGAGQPQHF

V: TRBV19
J: TRBJ1-1
size: NA
D: TRBD1
DNA: TGTGCCAGTAGTACCTCCGGGACAGGGGGCACTGAAGCTTTCTTT
CDR3: CASSTSGTGGTEAFF

V: TRBV4-2
J: TRBJ2-1
size: NA
D: NA
DNA: TGTGCCAGCAGCCAAGAAGGAGCTTATGAGCAGTTCTTC
CDR3: CASSQEGAYEQFF

V: TRBV7-2
J: TRBJ1-3
size: NA
D: NA
DNA: TGTGCCAGCAGCTTAGTTTACTCTGGAAACACCATATATTTT
CDR3: CASSLVYSGNTIYF

V: TRBV7-3
J: TRBJ2-1
size: NA
D: TRBD1
DNA: TGTGCCAGCAGCGTGGGACAGCACAATGAGCAGTTCTTC
CDR3: CASSVGQHNEQFF

V: TRBV27
J: TRBJ1-5
size: NA
D: NA
DNA: TGTGCCAGCAGTGACCGGGTCGATCAGCCCCAGCATTTT
CDR3: CASSDRVDQPQHF

V: TRBV6-6
J: TRBJ2-4
size: NA
D: TRBD2
DNA: TGTGCCAGCAGTTACCTGCGGGAGGGCCTGGGAAACATTCAGTACTTC
CDR3: CASSYLREGLGNIQYF

V: TRBV5-6
J: TRBJ2-7
size: NA
D: NA
DNA: TGTGCCAGCAGCTTCCTGGGGACAAGCTCCTACGAGCAGTACTTC
CDR3: CASSFLGTSSYEQYF

V: TRBV4-2
J: TRBJ2-2
size: NA
D: NA
DNA: TGTGCCAGCAGCCGGGCAGGGGCCGGGGAGCTGTTTTTT
CDR3: CASSRAGAGELFF

V: TRBV5-4
J: TRBJ2-5
size: NA
D: TRBD2
DNA: TGTGCCAGCAGCCCCGGGGTAGCGGGGCCCGAGGCCCAGTACTTC
CDR3: CASSPGVAGPEAQYF

V: TRBV6-5
J: TRBJ1-2
size: NA
D: TRBD1
DNA: TGTGCCAGCTCCCACAGGGGGCCGGGGGGCTACACCTTC
CDR3: CASSHRGPGGYTF

V: TRBV5-5
J: TRBJ1-5
size: NA
D: TRBD1
DNA: TGTGCCAGCAGCTTAGGCAGGGGGGATCAGCCCCAGCATTTT
CDR3: CASSLGRGDQPQHF

V: TRBV30
J: TRBJ2-3
size: NA
D: TRBD1
DNA: TGTGCCTGGGGACAGGAGGCGAATACGCAGTATTTT
CDR3: CAWGQEANTQYF

V: TRBV25-1
J: TRBJ1-2
size: NA
D: NA
DNA: TGTGCCAGCAGTGAGGAGGGGCCGGCCTATGGCTACACCTTC
CDR3: CASSEEGPAYGYTF

V: TRBV7-9
J: TRBJ1-5
size: once
D: NA
DNA: TGTGCCAGCAGCTTCGGCGACAGGACGACGGGGCCCCAGCATTTT
CDR3: CASSFGDRTTGPQHF

V: TRBV4-1
J: TRBJ2-3
size: NA
D: TRBD2
DNA: TGCGCCAGCAGCCGAGCCCCGGGACTAGCGGGAGGGCCTCTCGCAGATACGCAGTATTTT
CDR3: CASSRAPGLAGGPLADTQYF

V: TRBV5-4
J: TRBJ2-1
size: NA
D: TRBD2
DNA: TGTGCCAGCAGCGTTAGCGGGGGGGAAATTGAGCAGTTCTTC
CDR3: CASSVSGGEIEQFF

V: TRBV6-5
J: TRBJ1-2
size: NA
D: NA
DNA: TGTGCCAGCAGTTACTCGAACAGGGCAAATGGCTACACCTTC
CDR3: CASSYSNRANGYTF

V: TRBV2
J: TRBJ1-2
size: NA
D: NA
DNA: TGTGCCAGCAAGGGTTCGGGGGTTGGGGCTGGCTACACCTTC
CDR3: CASKGSGVGAGYTF

V: TRBV19
J: TRBJ2-3
size: NA
D: NA
DNA: TGTGCCAGCCAAGGAGGTGATACGCAGTATTTT
CDR3: CASQGGDTQYF

V: TRBV4-1
J: TRBJ2-7
size: NA
D: NA
DNA: TGCGCCAGCAGCCAGGAGTACCCGGCCTACGAGCAGTACTTC
CDR3: CASSQEYPAYEQYF

V: TRBV4-2
J: TRBJ1-2
size: NA
D: NA
DNA: TGTGCCAGCAGCCAAGATTGGCCAACCGGGGGGGACTATGGCTACACCTTC
CDR3: CASSQDWPTGGDYGYTF

V: TRBV7-3
J: TRBJ2-7
size: NA
D: TRBD2
DNA: TGTGCCAGCAGCTTATTTACTAGCGGGAGCGAGCAGTACTTC
CDR3: CASSLFTSGSEQYF

V: TRBV11-2
J: TRBJ2-1
size: NA
D: NA
DNA: TGTGCCAGCAGCTTAGATAACAGGGCTGAGCAGTTCTTC
CDR3: CASSLDNRAEQFF

V: TRBV7-9
J: TRBJ1-2
size: few
D: NA
DNA: TGTGCCAAGACTCCTATAGGCGATGGCTACACCTTC
CDR3: CAKTPIGDGYTF